This passage covers 2 T cell receptor beta chains from one sample sequenced in a study of blood T cell repertoires in COVID-19. Data came from immunoSEQ multiplex PCR; TCRdb stores just in-frame clones and leaves some out. The profile shows around 110,000 clones, 85% of them singletons. The sequenced sample consisted of peripheral blood. Receptors were obtained from a man aged 40-55 years with acute or convalescent COVID-19.

The rearrangement uses TRBV3-1 (or the pseudogene TRBV3-2) and TRBJ1-5; 9 nucleotides match TRBD1. Germline V lookup: CDR1 LGHDT, CDR2 YNNKEL (reference sequence). This CDR3 is built from 22 residues. Trimming cost V 2 bases and J 1 base; bases outside gene matches: 21. The CDR3 DNA is TGTGCCAGCAGCCAATTTGTTCCTGAAACCGGGACAGGGAAAGGGAGCAATCAGCCCCAGCATTTT. Translated: CASSQFVPETGTGKGSNQPQHF.

This clone was detected only once. The chain recombines TRBV6-1 with TRBJ2-1; TRBD2 matches 7 bases. CDR3 length: 16 residues. Germline CDR1 reads MNHNS; CDR2 reads SASEGT. The V and J ends lost 3 bases and 3 bases, in that order; junction bases with no gene match: 8. The CDR3 region is CASSDWGGPNYNEQFF. CDR3 bases: TGTGCCAGCAGTGACTGGGGAGGGCCCAACTACAATGAGCAGTTCTTC.